This T cell receptor (beta chain) was identified during a study of shared clonotypes between healthy human individuals. This CDR3 region has 14 residues. Trimming removed 5 bases from V and 4 bases from J, with 15 bases in between. The germline V gene has CDR1 MNHEY and CDR2 SMNVEV (reference sequence). Naive CD8 cells were CD45RO-negative, positively selected for CCR7, excluding terminally differentiated effector memory CD45RA+ cells. Donors, without exception, were Caucasian adults residing in Nashville, Tennessee. Broader study findings: In contrast to clonotypes shared by all four donors, non-shared clonotypes had lower generation probabilities. What limited the represented genetic and exposure-history diversity was the small number of donors.

The protocol was immunoSEQ multiplex PCR, while the TCRdb copy is restricted to in-frame clones and leaves out a portion. The sample lists millions of clones, over 85% occurring once. To note about this clone: The antigen is undetermined.

The clonotype was recovered from a man between 18 and 35 years old in good health. The source material was naive CD8+ T cells sorted from blood. The rearrangement uses TRBV27 and TRBJ2-7, with D possibly being TRBD2 (6 bases). The CDR3 sequence: CASSHGGRRYEQYF. CDR3 nucleotide sequence: TGTGCCAGCAGTCACGGGGGTCGGAGGTACGAGCAGTACTTC.